This T cell receptor (beta chain) was sequenced during a study of OX40 agonist ivuxolimab in advanced cancers. Study-level information: Patients were given ivuxolimab, an antibody that agonizes OX40 (CD134). Study-wide results and limits: At doses 0.1 to 3.0 mg/kg, CD4+ and CD8+ clones expanded. At 0.1-3.0 mg/kg, partial responders had clonal expansion among the lowest observed. CD8+ T cells averaged more expanded clones than CD4+.

Details on this clone: Antigen specificity is unknown.

TCRdb keeps only in-frame clones here, not all; method: immunoSEQ multiplex PCR. The sample includes roughly 80,000 clones, approximately 85% of them seen just once. Sequencing was performed on CD4+ or CD8+ T cells sorted from blood, taken in a trial of the OX40 agonist ivuxolimab. This clonotype originated in an adult with an advanced solid tumor such as melanoma, head and neck, liver or kidney cancer.

CDR3 bases: TGCAGCGTTGACGGGGGGGCGGCAAACGAGCAGTACTTC. It codes for CSVDGGAANEQYF. This sequence joins TRBV29-1 and TRBJ2-7; 8 nucleotides match TRBD2. The trim removed 3 bases at V and 5 bases at J, leaving 6 bases unmatched. CDR1 is SQVTM and CDR2 is ANQGSEA in the germline V gene. CDR3 size: 13 residues.